The 17 T cell receptor beta chains presented below share a single source sample, sequenced in a study of shared clonotypes between healthy human individuals. This table comes from immunoSEQ multiplex PCR, and its TCRdb copy is limited to in-frame clones, with some not included. Of over 2 million clones in the sample, around 92% were seen once. Sequenced material: naive CD4+ T cells from PBMCs. This sample's subset: CD45RA+ positively selected. These receptors were obtained from a man younger than 35 in good health. Some clones in this sample may be carry-over from other donors' samples.

This chain uses TRBV7-3 with TRBJ2-5; 8 positions match TRBD1. Unmatched junction bases numbered 4, after V lost 5 bases and J lost 8 bases. Germline V gives CDR1 SGHTA, CDR2 FQGTGA. The CDR3 is made up of 12 amino acids. CDR3 region: CASSPDRATQYF. The CDR3 DNA reads TGTGCCAGCAGCCCGGACAGGGCAACCCAGTACTTC.

This sequence joins TRBV7-3 and TRBJ1-2; 7 bases fit TRBD1. The CDR3 spans 15 residues. CDR1 is SGHTA, CDR2 FQGTGA, per germline. After removal of 0 bases from V and 7 bases from J, the junction contained 8 bases not matched to a gene. The CDR3 loop is CASSLTYQGVGGYTF. The CDR3, as DNA: TGTGCCAGCAGCTTAACGTACCAGGGGGTGGGTGGCTACACCTTC.

The J gene is TRBJ2-7, the V gene TRBV11-2; TRBD2 is a possible D gene (6 bases). The CDR3 is made up of 14 amino acids. CDR1 and CDR2 (germline): SGHAT, FQNNGV. V shed 3 bases and J shed 5 bases, with 14 bases lying between them. CDR3 in DNA: TGTGCCAGCAGCTTGGGACTCAGGGTGGACGAGCAGTACTTC. Translated: CASSLGLRVDEQYF.

The rearrangement uses TRBV7-3 and TRBJ2-1; D gene uncertain. Trimming removed 1 base from V and 4 bases from J, with 8 bases in between. Germline CDR1 and CDR2: SGHTA and FQGTGA. CDR3 length: 14 residues. The CDR3 is CASSLIANYNEQFF. The CDR3 bases are TGTGCCAGCAGCTTAATAGCAAATTACAATGAGCAGTTCTTC.

The V call is TRBV7-2, the J call TRBJ2-2; weak D call: TRBD2 (5 bases). The CDR3 is made up of 14 amino acids. V lost 5 bases, J lost 5 bases, and 12 bases lay in between. The germline gives CDR1 SGHTA, CDR2 FQGNSA. Written as DNA, the CDR3 is TGTGCCAGCAGCGGCGCCCAGCGGACCGGGGAGCTGTTTTTT. This codes for CASSGAQRTGELFF. Using reference TRBV7-2 and TRBJ2-2 for the parts outside the CDR3, the full variable domain is GAGVSQSPSNKVTEKGKDVELRCDPISGHTALYWYRQSLGQGLEFLIYFQGNSAPDKSGLPSDRFSAERTGGSVSTLTIQRTQQEDSAVYLCASSGAQRTGELFFGEGSRLTVL.

This CDR3 is CASSGGLPNEKLFF. The CDR3 DNA follows: TGTGCCAGCAGCGGAGGGCTGCCTAATGAAAAACTGTTTTTT. V is TRBV6-1 and J is TRBJ1-4; D is unclear. V was trimmed by 6 bases and J by 3 bases, leaving 11 bases between them. The CDR3 sequence is 14 residues long. CDR1 is MNHNS and CDR2 is SASEGT in the germline V gene.

V is TRBV10-3 and J is TRBJ2-3; TRBD2 matches at 12 bases. Unmatched junction bases numbered 5, after V lost 10 bases and J lost 3 bases. There are 14 residues in the CDR3. From germline, CDR1 is ENHRY and CDR2 SYGVKD. The CDR3 coding sequence is TGTGCCACCGCCGGGACTAGCGGGACAGATACGCAGTATTTT. Its translation is CATAGTSGTDTQYF.

The V and J genes are TRBV29-1 and TRBJ2-7, with TRBD1 matching 7 bases. The J segment lost 3 bases and the V segment lost 5 bases, leaving 7 bases of the junction unmatched. The CDR3 totals 13 residues. The germline V gene encodes CDR1 SQVTM and CDR2 ANQGSEA. CDR3 DNA sequence: TGCAGCGTTATGGGACAGAAAAACTACGAGCAGTACTTC. It translates to CSVMGQKNYEQYF.

This chain joins TRBV11-2 and TRBJ2-1; a possible D gene is TRBD1 (5 bases). This CDR3 contains 15 residues. Germline V gene sequence: CDR1 SGHAT, CDR2 FQNNGV. V was cut by 5 bases and J by 2 bases, with 13 bases left in between. The CDR3 spells CASSQTDLTYNEQFF. The CDR3 bases are TGTGCCAGCAGCCAGACAGACCTAACCTACAATGAGCAGTTCTTC.

The V gene is TRBV10-3, the J gene TRBJ2-2, with TRBD1 matching 9 bases. J was trimmed by 6 bases and V by 2 bases; bases with no gene match: 7. Germline assignment: CDR1 ENHRY and CDR2 SYGVKD. CDR3 length: 16 residues. CDR3 sequence (DNA): TGTGCCATCAGTGAGCCCGGGACAGGGAGTTCCGGGGAGCTGTTTTTT. Amino acid sequence: CAISEPGTGSSGELFF.

The chain combines TRBV30 with TRBJ1-2; possible D gene TRBD1, 5 bases. This CDR3 comprises 16 residues. Germline values: CDR1 GTSNPN, CDR2 SVGIG (reference sequence). V gave up 2 bases and J gave up 4 bases, with 20 bases separating them. This chain's CDR3 is CAWSPPGPRAFYGYTF. For the CDR3, the DNA is TGTGCCTGGAGTCCGCCGGGACCGCGTGCCTTCTATGGCTACACCTTC.

This clone has a handful of counts. The V call is TRBV28, the J call TRBJ2-1; 10 bases fit TRBD2. This CDR3 contains 17 residues. Germline loops: CDR1 MDHEN, CDR2 SYDVKM. With V trimmed by 2 bases and J by 1 base, 5 bases remained unmatched. The CDR3 nucleotides read TGTGCCAGCAGTTTAGCGAGCGGGAGGGGGTCCTACAATGAGCAGTTCTTC. Protein: CASSLASGRGSYNEQFF.

The V call is TRBV7-3, the J call TRBJ2-3, with 10 bases fitting TRBD2. The CDR3 covers 14 residues. The trim removed 5 bases at V and 5 bases at J, leaving 4 bases unmatched. CDR1 is SGHTA, CDR2 FQGTGA, per germline. Here the CDR3 reads CASSPAGGIDTQYF. DNA for the CDR3: TGTGCCAGCAGCCCAGCGGGAGGGATAGATACGCAGTATTTT.

J is TRBJ2-2 and V is TRBV11-2; 12 bases agree with TRBD1. V lost 7 bases, J lost 7 bases, and 13 bases stayed unmatched. The CDR3 is made up of 17 amino acids. The germline V gene encodes CDR1 SGHAT and CDR2 FQNNGV. The CDR3 spells CASTGYYGTGGNGELFF. The CDR3 DNA is TGTGCCAGCACCGGGTATTATGGGACAGGGGGCAACGGGGAGCTGTTTTTT. The full variable domain, completed using reference TRBV11-2 and TRBJ2-2, is EAGVAQSPRYKIIEKRQSVAFWCNPISGHATLYWYQQILGQGPKLLIQFQNNGVVDDSQLPKDRFSAERLKGVDSTLKIQPAKLEDSAVYLCASTGYYGTGGNGELFFGEGSRLTVL.

As for this clone: Its ends do not fully match the called genes, so a read error is possible. V is TRBV29-1 and J is TRBJ2-6; maybe TRBD1 (5 bases). CDR3 length: 14 residues. CDR1 is SQVTM, CDR2 ANQGSEA, per germline. Here the CDR3 DNA reads TGCAGCGCCCTGCTACCCTCTGGGGCCAACGTCCCGACTTTC. It codes for CSALLPSGANVPTF.

The chain is built from TRBV7-9 and TRBJ2-1; 7 bases are shared with TRBD2. Germline-derived CDR1 and CDR2 are SEHNR and FQNEAQ (reference sequence). J lost 6 bases, V lost 1 base, and 6 bases had no gene match. CDR3 length: 15 residues. The CDR3 loop reads CASSLDGGSGNEQFF. For the CDR3, the DNA is TGTGCCAGCAGCTTAGACGGGGGGTCCGGCAATGAGCAGTTCTTC.

V usage is TRBV30 and J usage is TRBJ2-3; 7 bases match TRBD2. In germline, CDR1 is GTSNPN, CDR2 SVGIG (reference sequence). This CDR3 has 15 residues. V trimming: 3 bases; J trimming: 2 bases; junction bases outside the gene matches: 8. CDR3 loop: CAWRALAAITDTQYF. CDR3 DNA: TGTGCCTGGAGGGCCCTAGCGGCAATCACAGATACGCAGTATTTT.